This T cell receptor (beta chain) originates from a study of blood T cell repertoires in COVID-19. At the level of the study: Acute and convalescent COVID-19 specimens originated in the United States, Italy and Spain. From T cells, B-cell-depleted T cells, or PBMCs came the material, which was cDNA or gDNA.

As processed by the authors: Cell counts per sample came from amplifying reference gene primers. TCRdb keeps only in-frame clones here, not all; method: immunoSEQ multiplex PCR. The V and J calls and the clone size are those of that table, but D and trimming were determined from the DNA. Among 150,000 to 200,000 clones, more than 70% were seen once, and the ten largest hold 2% to 3%. This CDR3 spans 19 amino acids. CDR1 is LGHNA and CDR2 is YSLEER in the germline V gene. V lost 0 bases and J lost 2; bases outside the gene matches: 10. The chain joins TRBV4-3 to TRBJ2-1; 10 nucleotides align to TRBD2. Sequencing was performed on peripheral blood. This TCR derives from a man in his forties or fifties with active or convalescent COVID-19. DNA for the CDR3: TGCGCCAGCAGCCAAGAACGAGGGAGCGGGGGGGCCGCCTACAATGAGCAGTTCTTC. Encoded protein: CASSQERGSGGAAYNEQFF.